Reported below is one TCR beta chain. V lost 2 bases and J lost 4, with 11 bases in between. Germline loops: CDR1 SNHLY, CDR2 FYNNEI. The CDR3 has 14 residues. This entry comes from a study of shared clonotypes between healthy human individuals. Produced via immunoSEQ multiplex PCR; TCRdb's table is partial and in-frame only. The sample contains over a million clones, roughly 96% of which appear only once. Material for sequencing was naive CD4+ T cells sorted from blood. The subset: CD45RA+ positively selected. This chain links TRBV2 with TRBJ1-2; D gene unclear. This TCR came from a man under 40 in good health. In nucleotides, the CDR3 is TGTGCCAGCAGTGAAAAACTTTCGAGCTATGGCTACACCTTC. Translating it yields CASSEKLSSYGYTF.